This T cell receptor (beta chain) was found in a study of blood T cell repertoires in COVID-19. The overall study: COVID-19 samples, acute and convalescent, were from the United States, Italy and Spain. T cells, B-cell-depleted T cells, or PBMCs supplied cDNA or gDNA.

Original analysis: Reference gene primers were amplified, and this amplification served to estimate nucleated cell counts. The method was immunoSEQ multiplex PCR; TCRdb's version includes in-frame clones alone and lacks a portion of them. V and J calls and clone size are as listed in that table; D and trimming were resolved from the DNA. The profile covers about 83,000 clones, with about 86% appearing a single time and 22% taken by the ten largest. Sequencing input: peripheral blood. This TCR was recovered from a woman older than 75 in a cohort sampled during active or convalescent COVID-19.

CDR3 sequence: CASSFQGGSGNTIYF. CDR3 sequence (DNA): TGCGCCAGCAGCTTCCAGGGGGGCTCTGGAAACACCATATATTTT. V usage is TRBV5-1 and J usage is TRBJ1-3; 7 bases are a match to TRBD1. This CDR3 contains 15 residues. V lost 2 bases, J lost 0 bases, and 2 bases stayed unmatched. Germline CDR1 and CDR2: SGHRS and YFSETQ.